This paragraph covers one T cell receptor (beta chain) sequence. Antigen: not known. The assay was immunoSEQ multiplex PCR, and TCRdb's table has in-frame clones only and misses some. Of around 120,000 clones detected, around 93% appear once; the ten largest clones hold 11% to 15%. The data are from a study of T cell responses to AZD1222 COVID-19 vaccine. Study-wide results and caveats: Reportedly, nearly half the spike-specific TCRs target unmutated variant regions. Only a handful of AZD1222 recipients, five to seven in all, had baseline seropositivity. At 160-218 and 743-854, vaccine-associated CD4 TCRs were dominant, and they spanned spike. Clonal diversity was possibly underestimated, and the donors were mostly white British, with more females.

Germline V CDR1 and CDR2: LGHNA, YSLEER. With 3 bases removed from V and 3 bases from J, the gap between germline ends came to 8 bases. This CDR3 contains 13 residues. This clonotype originated in an adult in good health. The specimen was peripheral blood, collected on day 0 of AZD1222 vaccination. V and J are TRBV4-3 and TRBJ1-1; the D is unclear. CDR3 coding DNA: TGCGCCAGCAGCCACATGAAGGACACTGAAGCTTTCTTT. Residues: CASSHMKDTEAFF.